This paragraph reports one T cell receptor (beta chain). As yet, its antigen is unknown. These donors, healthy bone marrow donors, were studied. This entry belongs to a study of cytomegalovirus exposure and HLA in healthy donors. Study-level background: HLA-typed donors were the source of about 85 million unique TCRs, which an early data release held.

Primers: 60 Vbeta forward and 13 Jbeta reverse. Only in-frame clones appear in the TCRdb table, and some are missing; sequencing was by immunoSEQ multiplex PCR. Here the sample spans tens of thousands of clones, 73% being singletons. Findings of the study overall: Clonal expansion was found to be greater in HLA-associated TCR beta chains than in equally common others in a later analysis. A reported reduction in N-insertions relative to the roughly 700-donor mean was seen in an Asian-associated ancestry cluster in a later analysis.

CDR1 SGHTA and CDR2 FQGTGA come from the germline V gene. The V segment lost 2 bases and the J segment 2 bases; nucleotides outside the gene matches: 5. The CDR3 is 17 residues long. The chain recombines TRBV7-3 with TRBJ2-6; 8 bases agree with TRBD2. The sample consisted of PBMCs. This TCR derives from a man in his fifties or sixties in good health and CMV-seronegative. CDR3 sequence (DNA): TGTGCCAGCAGCTTAGGGCCGGGGGGGACTGGGGCCAACGTCCTGACTTTC. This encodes CASSLGPGGTGANVLTF.